This T cell receptor beta chain was captured by sequencing in a study of blood T cells in healthy people across ages. Whole-study results and caveats: Roughly linear age-related decline in beta diversity appeared, significant by age 40. Whereas aged donors had fewer naive CD4+ cells, long-lived donors had more of them and higher diversity. From one million sequenced T cells, diversity estimates were lower bounds.

It was with a sample-barcoded 5' primer and a J-beta primer mix that a second PCR of roughly 7 to 11 cycles was run. In TCRdb, the 5' RACE reads were re-called with MiXCR into one record per CDR3 protein. The table includes some 370,000 distinct CDR3 sequences, 50% to 60% detected once. Germline CDR1 and CDR2: LGHDT and YNNKEL (reference sequence). There are 15 residues in the CDR3. Trimming took 2 bases from V and 2 from J; bases not matched to a gene: 5. With regard to this clonotype: Its antigen is not identified.

This receptor was taken from a man in his sixties in good health. J is TRBJ1-2 and V is TRBV3-1; TRBD1 matches 7 bases. Sequenced: blood. CDR3 DNA sequence: TGTGCCAGCAGCCAAAACAGGGGTACGAACTATGGCTACACCTTC. It is translated as CASSQNRGTNYGYTF.